This TCR beta chain was identified during a study of shared clonotypes between healthy human individuals. In the original analysis: Filtering was not the same, since immunoSEQ gave junction-only sequences without quality scores. The data were produced by immunoSEQ multiplex PCR, yet TCRdb's version contains in-frame clones alone and is incomplete. Clonal size and the V and J genes are those of that table, whereas D and trimming came from the DNA. The data contain about 470,000 clones, 79% of them singletons. Nashville, Tennessee was home to all donors, each a Caucasian adult. Extraction of genomic DNA in unsorted samples used roughly 100 million PBMCs. Germline-derived CDR1 and CDR2 are MGHRA and YSYEKL. The CDR3 consists of 18 residues. V lost 4 bases to trimming and J lost 5 bases; unmatched junction nucleotides: 13.

Sequenced: PBMCs. The source of this sequence is a woman in her 40s in good health. Some clones in this sample may be carry-over from other donors' samples. The chain joins TRBV4-1 to TRBJ2-7, with 14 bases matching TRBD2. The CDR3 here is CASSPIMRLAGGPDEQYF. The CDR3 DNA follows: TGCGCCAGCAGCCCCATAATGAGACTAGCGGGAGGGCCCGACGAGCAGTACTTC.